This TCR beta chain appears in the sequencing data of a study of shared clonotypes between healthy human individuals. Notes on the study in general: Enrolling few donors narrowed the genetic and exposure-history diversity that was represented. Memory subsets generally showed smaller estimated richness than naive subsets did. Incomplete sequencing of sorted subsets was indicated by rarefaction despite large depth.

Healthy adults negative for HIV, lacking recent acute infections or vaccinations, served as donors. The repertoire was sequenced with immunoSEQ multiplex PCR; TCRdb's copy has only in-frame clones and lacks some. The sample consists of over 850,000 clones, around 78% of them appearing once. Of note for this clone: Its antigen remains unknown.

The CDR3 spans 16 residues. The germline V gene has CDR1 SGHTA and CDR2 FQGNSA. V lost 5 bases and J lost 6; bases outside the gene matches: 14. Sequenced: memory CD4+ T cells from PBMCs. Subset defined: CD45RA-negative fraction. This rearrangement joins TRBV7-2 to TRBJ2-7, with 9 bases fitting TRBD1. The source of this sequence is a man between 18 and 29 years old in good health. Some clones in this sample may be carry-over from other donors' samples. Here the CDR3 DNA reads TGTGCCAGCAGCGACAGCACCCGGGGACAGGGATCCGAGCAGTACTTC. Translated, it gives CASSDSTRGQGSEQYF.